This T cell receptor beta chain originates from a study of Ad26.COV2.S vaccination and SARS-CoV-2 variants. Note on this clone: Its matching antigen is unknown.

CDR3 length: 13 amino acids. J was trimmed by 5 bases and V by 4 bases; bases with no gene match: 4. The germline CDR1 and CDR2 sequences are SQVTM and ANQGSEA. The data were produced by immunoSEQ multiplex PCR, yet TCRdb's version contains in-frame clones alone and is incomplete. The data show 300,000 to 450,000 clones, around 92% seen once. Findings of the study overall: Substantial post-vaccination breadth of spike-specific CD8+ and CD4+ T cell responses was reported. Participants in the vaccine arm had higher spike-specific TCR breadth; placebo recipients had lower. Total responses of T cells may have been underestimated by the analyses of TCR breadth and depth.

V usage is TRBV29-1 and J usage is TRBJ1-2, with 10 bases matching TRBD1. Sample: peripheral blood, taken after recovery from COVID-19. This receptor was obtained from a human donor who had recovered from COVID-19. CDR3 amino acids: CSVGTGGKYGYTF. The CDR3 nucleotides are TGCAGCGTTGGGACAGGGGGGAAATATGGCTACACCTTC. The variable domain in full, completed from reference TRBV29-1 and TRBJ1-2, reads SAVISQKPSRDICQRGTSLTIQCQVDSQVTMMFWYRQQPGQSLTLIATANQGSEATYESGFVIDKFPISRPNLTFSTLTVSNMSPEDSSIYLCSVGTGGKYGYTFGSGTRLTVV.